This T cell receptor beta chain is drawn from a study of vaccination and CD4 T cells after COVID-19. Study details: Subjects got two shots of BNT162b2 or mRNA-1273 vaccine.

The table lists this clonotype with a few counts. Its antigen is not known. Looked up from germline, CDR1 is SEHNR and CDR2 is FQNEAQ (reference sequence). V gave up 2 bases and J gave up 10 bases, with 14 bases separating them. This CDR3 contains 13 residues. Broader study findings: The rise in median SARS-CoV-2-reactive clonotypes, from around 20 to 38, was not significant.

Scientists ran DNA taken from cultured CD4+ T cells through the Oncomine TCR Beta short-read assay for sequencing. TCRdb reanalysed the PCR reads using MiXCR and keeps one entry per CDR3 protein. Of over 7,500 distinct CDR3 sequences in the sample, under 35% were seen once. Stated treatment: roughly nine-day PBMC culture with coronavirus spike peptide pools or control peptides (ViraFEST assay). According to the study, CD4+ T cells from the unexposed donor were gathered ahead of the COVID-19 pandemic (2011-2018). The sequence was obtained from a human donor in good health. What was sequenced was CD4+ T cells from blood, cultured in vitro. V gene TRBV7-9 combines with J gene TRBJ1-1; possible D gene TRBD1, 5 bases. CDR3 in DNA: TGTGCCAGCAGCTTAAAAGGGGCCGAACGAGCTTTCTTT. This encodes CASSLKGAERAFF.